Listed here are 12 T cell receptor beta chains from one sample, sequenced in a study of blood T cell repertoires in COVID-19. Generated by immunoSEQ multiplex PCR, the TCRdb table keeps only in-frame clones and is missing some. The sample comprises approximately 340,000 clones, about nine tenths of which are singletons, and 9.5% to 10% rests with the top ten. The sample comprised peripheral blood. The receptors stem from a man aged 25-45 years with COVID-19, enrolled during active disease.

J is TRBJ1-3 and V is TRBV28; D is ambiguous. Deletions cut 3 bases from V and 0 bases from J, with 9 bases between. Looked up from germline, CDR1 is MDHEN and CDR2 is SYDVKM. This CDR3 has 15 amino acids. CDR3 sequence: CASSFAGISGNTIYF. DNA of the CDR3: TGTGCCAGCAGTTTTGCAGGTATCTCTGGAAACACCATATATTTT. Full variable domain (missing parts from reference TRBV28 and TRBJ1-3): DVKVTQSSRYLVKRTGEKVFLECVQDMDHENMFWYRQDPGLGLRLIYFSYDVKMKEKGDIPEGYSVSREKKERFSLILESASTNQTSMYLCASSFAGISGNTIYFGEGSWLTVV.

This chain connects TRBV4-3 to TRBJ2-3; 9 nucleotides agree with TRBD2. Germline CDR1 LGHNA, CDR2 YSLEER. With 0 bases clipped from V and 0 bases from J, the junction kept 10 bases outside the gene matches. This CDR3 is 19 amino acids long. The CDR3 reads CASSQEGLAGLHSTDTQYF. In nucleotides, the CDR3 is TGCGCCAGCAGCCAAGAAGGGCTAGCGGGGTTACATAGCACAGATACGCAGTATTTT.

This clone came up once. The V and J genes are TRBV21-1 and TRBJ1-4; TRBD1 is the table's D call and was not checked against the DNA. TRBV21-1 is a pseudogene locus. This CDR3 contains 17 residues. The CDR3 loop reads CASSAEQTGGSSEKLFF. The CDR3 region has the DNA TGTGCCAGCAGCGCGGAACAAACAGGGGGGAGTAGTGAAAAACTGTTTTTT.

V and J are TRBV7-9 and TRBJ2-1; 8 nucleotides match TRBD1. The trim removed 0 bases at V and 2 bases at J, leaving 6 bases unmatched. The CDR3 contains 17 residues. Germline V gives CDR1 SEHNR, CDR2 FQNEAQ (reference sequence). The CDR3 loop reads CASSLALGQVPYNEQFF. The CDR3 coding sequence is TGTGCCAGCAGCTTAGCTTTGGGACAGGTCCCCTACAATGAGCAGTTCTTC.

The J gene is TRBJ2-3, the V gene TRBV7-3, with 7 bases identical to TRBD1. The V gene end was trimmed by 3 bases and the J gene end by 6 bases; junction bases not matched to a gene: 6. This CDR3 has 14 residues. CDR1 SGHTA and CDR2 FQGTGA come from the germline V gene. CDR3 region: CASSLTGRGDTQYF. The DNA of the CDR3 is TGTGCCAGCAGCTTGACAGGGCGCGGGGATACGCAGTATTTT.

The CDR3 DNA follows: TGCGCCAGCAGCCAAGCGGTCGGGACAGGGGTAAAAGCTTTCTTT. Translating it yields CASSQAVGTGVKAFF. The genes are TRBV4-3 and TRBJ1-1; 10 bases are shared with TRBD1. Germline V CDR1 and CDR2: LGHNA, YSLEER. This CDR3 is built from 15 residues. V shed 1 base, J shed 9 bases, and the junction held 8 bases outside the gene matches.

The J gene is TRBJ1-2, the V gene TRBV6-5, with TRBD1 matching 7 bases. With V trimmed by 10 bases and J by 3 bases, 8 bases remained unmatched. Germline assignment: CDR1 MNHEY and CDR2 SVGAGI. This CDR3 is 13 amino acids long. The CDR3, as DNA: TGTGCCACAGGAGGAGGGGGCTACTATGGCTACACCTTC. Residues: CATGGGGYYGYTF.

Details on this clone: Other DNA sequences of this sample code for an identical CDR3. The chain couples TRBV7-2 to TRBJ1-3; no clear D gene. Trimming stripped 2 bases from V and 4 bases from J, with 6 bases between. The CDR3 length is 13 residues. Per the germline V gene, CDR1 is SGHTA and CDR2 is FQGNSA. CDR3 nucleotide sequence: TGTGCCAGCAGCTTATCGAGCGGAAACACCATATATTTT. Translating gives CASSLSSGNTIYF. The whole variable domain, remainder taken from reference TRBV7-2 and TRBJ1-3, is GAGVSQSPSNKVTEKGKDVELRCDPISGHTALYWYRQSLGQGLEFLIYFQGNSAPDKSGLPSDRFSAERTGGSVSTLTIQRTQQEDSAVYLCASSLSSGNTIYFGEGSWLTVV.

The chain joins TRBV11-2 to TRBJ2-5; D gene unclear. With 1 base removed from V and 2 bases from J, the gap between germline ends came to 5 bases. CDR3 size: 13 residues. CDR1 and CDR2 (germline): SGHAT, FQNNGV. In nucleotides, the CDR3 is TGTGCCAGCAGCTTAGGCAGTCAAGAGACCCAGTACTTC. Translated, it gives CASSLGSQETQYF. Based on the CDR3 plus reference TRBV11-2 and TRBJ2-5, the full variable domain is EAGVAQSPRYKIIEKRQSVAFWCNPISGHATLYWYQQILGQGPKLLIQFQNNGVVDDSQLPKDRFSAERLKGVDSTLKIQPAKLEDSAVYLCASSLGSQETQYFGPGTRLLVL.

The rearrangement uses TRBV4-3 and TRBJ2-2, with 7 bases matching TRBD2. J lost 7 bases, V lost 4 bases, and 15 bases had no gene match. This CDR3 spans 17 amino acids. CDR1 and CDR2 (germline): LGHNA, YSLEER. The CDR3 loop reads CASSLSRECGGGGELFF. The CDR3 nucleotides read TGCGCCAGCAGCCTTTCGCGGGAGTGCGGTGGGGGCGGGGAGCTGTTTTTT.

This chain links TRBV27 with TRBJ2-7; unclear D gene. This CDR3 spans 14 amino acids. The ends were cut back, 4 bases at V and 0 bases at J, with 10 bases in the middle. Looked up from germline, CDR1 is MNHEY and CDR2 is SMNVEV (reference sequence). The CDR3 protein is CASSSSGSSYEQYF. CDR3 DNA sequence: TGTGCCAGCAGTTCCTCAGGTAGCTCCTACGAGCAGTACTTC.

The chain employs TRBV5-8 and TRBJ2-7; TRBD2 matches at 7 bases. Unmatched junction bases numbered 0, after V lost 1 base and J lost 2 bases. The length of the CDR3 is 13 residues. Per the germline V gene, CDR1 is SGHTS and CDR2 is YDEGEE. In nucleotides, the CDR3 is TGTGCCAGCAGCTTGACTAGCGCCTACGAGCAGTACTTC. This encodes CASSLTSAYEQYF.